Given below is one TCR beta chain in context. The antigen remains unidentified. Sequencing was performed with immunoSEQ multiplex PCR; in TCRdb, only in-frame clones are kept and a portion is missing. The data hold some 100,000 clones, with 85% to 95% observed a single time. The data were taken from a study of siplizumab effects on memory and regulatory T cells. Trimming took off 2 bases at V and 0 bases at J, with 19 bases between the two ends. CDR3 length equals 19 residues. Germline V lookup: CDR1 MNHNS, CDR2 SASEGT. Study results and limitations: Versus under 35% in controls, the mappable alloreactive CD4+ clones averaged about 69% Treg-derived with siplizumab. Roughly 75-96% of proliferating CD4+ or CD8+ clones lacked a naive or memory phenotype that could be assigned.

The sample consisted of non-Treg CD4+ T cells sorted from blood. The genes are TRBV6-1 and TRBJ1-4; D is perhaps TRBD1 (5 bases). The sequence was collected from a human donor in good health. The CDR3 loop reads CASSEQIRAGASTNEKLFF. DNA for the CDR3: TGTGCCAGCAGTGAACAAATCAGGGCCGGAGCTTCAACTAATGAAAAACTGTTTTTT.